A selection of T cell receptor beta chains follows, all from one sample in a study of graft-versus-host responses after intestinal transplantation. Measured with immunoSEQ multiplex PCR; TCRdb has only the in-frame clones, and not every one. Here the sample spans approximately 11,000 clones, less than 80% being singletons. The starting material was ileum tissue, obtained 23 days after intestinal transplant. The receptors were sampled from a human patient who received an intestinal transplant, so some T cells may come from the graft donor. Both conserved end residues are part of each CDR3. D genes are given only for firm matches.

V gene	J gene	D gene	CDR3 protein
TRBV6-5	TRBJ2-7	TRBD1	CASSRQGANYEQYF
TRBV10-3	NA	TRBD2	CAITEGLAGSYEQYF
TRBV4-1	TRBJ2-6	NA	CASSQEPQGAAGANVLTF
TRBV28	TRBJ2-3	TRBD1	CASRFHGGQVTQYF
TRBV5-1	TRBJ1-2	TRBD1	CASSPNPGQSIYGYTF
TRBV4-1	TRBJ1-1	NA	CASSQGPGTEAFF
TRBV30	TRBJ1-2	TRBD1	CAWRGDSNYGYTF
TRBV6-1	TRBJ1-1	NA	CASSFWGTEAFF
TRBV5-3	TRBJ2-7	TRBD2	CASSITSGSSEQYF
TRBV19	TRBJ2-7	TRBD1	CASSISGTGHYEQYF
TRBV6-5	TRBJ2-7	NA	CASSYSSPRTYEQYF
TRBV11-2	TRBJ1-1	NA	CASSLDRYRPIGTEAFF
TRBV21-1	TRBJ2-7	NA	CASSFRDRLSYEQYF
TRBV5-1	TRBJ2-3	NA	CASSSVTGASDFTDTQYF
TRBV27	TRBJ2-1	TRBD2	CASSLSASGINEQFF
TRBV5-4	TRBJ2-2	TRBD2	CASSLGASGSTGELFF
TRBV18	TRBJ2-2	TRBD2	CASSPIATSGRAGELFF
TRBV9	TRBJ2-1	TRBD1	CASSVGPLTDRGEQFF
TRBV15	TRBJ1-1	NA	CATSRDRGGVSTEAFF
TRBV15	TRBJ2-4	NA	CATSRDRGQAKNIQYF
TRBV7-8	TRBJ2-3	TRBD2	CASSLSGTSGRWTDTQYF
TRBV6-4	TRBJ2-3	NA	CASRGPPSTDTQYF
TRBV27	TRBJ2-1	TRBD2	CASTRGGVYNEQFF